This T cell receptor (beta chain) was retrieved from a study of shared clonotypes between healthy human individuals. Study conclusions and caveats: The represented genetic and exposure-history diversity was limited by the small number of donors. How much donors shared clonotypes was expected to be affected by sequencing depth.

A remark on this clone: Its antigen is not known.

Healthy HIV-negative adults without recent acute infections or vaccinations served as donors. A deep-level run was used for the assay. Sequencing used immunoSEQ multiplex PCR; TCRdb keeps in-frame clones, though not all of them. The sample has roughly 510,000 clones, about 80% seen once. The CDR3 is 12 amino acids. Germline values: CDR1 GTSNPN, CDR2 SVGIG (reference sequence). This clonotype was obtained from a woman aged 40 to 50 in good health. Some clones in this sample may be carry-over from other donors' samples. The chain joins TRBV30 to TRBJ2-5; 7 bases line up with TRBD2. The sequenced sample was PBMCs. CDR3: CARGRGQETQYF. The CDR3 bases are TGTGCACGAGGGCGGGGGCAAGAGACCCAGTACTTC.